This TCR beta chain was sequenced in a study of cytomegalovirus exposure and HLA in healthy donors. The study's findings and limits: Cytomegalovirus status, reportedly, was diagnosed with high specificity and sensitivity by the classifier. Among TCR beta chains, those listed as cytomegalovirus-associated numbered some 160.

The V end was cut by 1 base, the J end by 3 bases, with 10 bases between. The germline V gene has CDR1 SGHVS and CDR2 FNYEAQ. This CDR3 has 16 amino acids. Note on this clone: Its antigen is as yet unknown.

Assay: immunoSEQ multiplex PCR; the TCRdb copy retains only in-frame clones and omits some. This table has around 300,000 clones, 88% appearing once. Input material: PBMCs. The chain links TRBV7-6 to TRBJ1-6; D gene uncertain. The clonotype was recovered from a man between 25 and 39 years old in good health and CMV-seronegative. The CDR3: CASSLGRESYNSPLHF. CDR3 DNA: TGTGCCAGCAGCTTAGGTCGGGAGAGCTATAATTCACCCCTCCACTTT.